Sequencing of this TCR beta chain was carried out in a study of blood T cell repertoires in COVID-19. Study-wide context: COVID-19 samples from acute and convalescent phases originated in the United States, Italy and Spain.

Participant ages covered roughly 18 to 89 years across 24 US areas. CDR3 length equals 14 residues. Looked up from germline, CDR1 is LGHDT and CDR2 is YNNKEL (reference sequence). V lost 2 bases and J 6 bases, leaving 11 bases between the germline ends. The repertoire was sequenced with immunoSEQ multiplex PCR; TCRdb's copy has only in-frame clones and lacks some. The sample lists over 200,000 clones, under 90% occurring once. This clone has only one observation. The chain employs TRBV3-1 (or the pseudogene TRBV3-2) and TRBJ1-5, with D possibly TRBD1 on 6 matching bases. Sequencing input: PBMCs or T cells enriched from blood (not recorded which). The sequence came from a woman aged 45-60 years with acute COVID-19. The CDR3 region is CASSQLQGGQPQHF. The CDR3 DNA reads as TGTGCCAGCAGCCAATTACAGGGTGGTCAGCCCCAGCATTTT.